One sample yielded the 8 T cell receptor beta chains listed below, sequenced in a study of T cell changes during pregnancy in multiple sclerosis. Clones were read by immunoSEQ multiplex PCR, and TCRdb kept only the in-frame ones, dropping some. The data show 55,000 to 85,000 clones, roughly 89% seen once. This sample comprised peripheral blood, obtained in the second trimester of pregnancy. The source is a female donor with multiple sclerosis, enrolled in a pregnancy study.

The genes are TRBV5-3 and TRBJ1-5, with 9 bases matching TRBD1. TRBV5-3 is an ORF, with its function uncertain. The CDR3 runs 19 residues. V shed 4 bases and J 0 bases; nucleotides not matched to a gene: 14. This CDR3 reads CARSPATGGGEYSNQPQHF. The CDR3 region has the DNA TGTGCCAGAAGCCCCGCGACAGGGGGGGGAGAATATAGCAATCAGCCCCAGCATTTT.

The chain carries TRBV5-6 and TRBJ2-1, with 9 bases that match TRBD2. The V and J ends lost 0 bases and 7 bases, in that order; junction bases with no gene match: 11. The CDR3 has 17 residues. The germline CDR1 and CDR2 sequences are SGHDT and YYEEEE. The CDR3, as DNA: TGTGCCAGCAGCTTGGTCCCTAGCGGGATAAGTGTGAATGAGCAGTTCTTC. Its translation: CASSLVPSGISVNEQFF.

Only one count was recorded for this clone. The chain uses TRBV10-3 and TRBJ2-7, with D perhaps TRBD1 (6 bases). This CDR3 spans 14 amino acids. CDR1 and CDR2 (germline): ENHRY, SYGVKD. With 4 bases removed from V and 3 bases from J, the gap between germline ends came to 13 bases. CDR3 residues: CAISATTGDYEQYF. DNA of the CDR3: TGTGCCATCAGTGCTACGACAGGCGACTACGAGCAGTACTTC.

The chain couples TRBV5-4 to TRBJ2-5, with TRBD2 as a possible D gene (5 bases). This CDR3 region has 14 residues. Germline V gives CDR1 SGHNT, CDR2 YYREEE (reference sequence). V was trimmed by 0 bases and J by 2 bases, leaving 8 bases between them. CDR3 nucleotide sequence: TGTGCCAGCAGCTTGGACGCGGGTCAAGAGACCCAGTACTTC. It translates to CASSLDAGQETQYF. Based on the CDR3 plus reference TRBV5-4 and TRBJ2-5, the full variable domain is ETGVTQSPTHLIKTRGQQVTLRCSSQSGHNTVSWYQQALGQGPQFIFQYYREEENGRGNFPPRFSGLQFPNYSSELNVNALELDDSALYLCASSLDAGQETQYFGPGTRLLVL.

This clone is a singleton in its sample. CDR3 coding DNA: TGTGCCAGCAGTTGGGCCCCGAACACTGAAGCTTTCTTT. It encodes CASSWAPNTEAFF. The genes are TRBV6-5 and TRBJ1-1, with D uncertain. The CDR3 spans 13 residues. Germline loops: CDR1 MNHEY, CDR2 SVGAGI. The V gene lost 4 bases and the J gene lost 1 base, with 7 bases spanning the gap.

The chain couples TRBV30 to TRBJ2-7; 7 bases line up with TRBD2. Germline V gene data show CDR1 as GTSNPN and CDR2 as SVGIG (reference sequence). J was trimmed by 3 bases and V by 7 bases; bases with no gene match: 3. CDR3 length: 11 residues. The CDR3 loop reads CAFGGSYEQYF. The CDR3 region has the DNA TGTGCCTTCGGGGGGAGCTACGAGCAGTACTTC.

The rearrangement joins TRBV28 to TRBJ2-7; TRBD1 matches at 7 bases. Looked up from germline, CDR1 is MDHEN and CDR2 is SYDVKM. The CDR3 length is 17 residues. The J segment lost 1 base and the V segment lost 9 bases, leaving 18 bases of the junction unmatched. The CDR3 DNA is TGTGCCAGTACCCCCCCCCAACAGGGGCCCGGGTCCTACGAGCAGTACTTC. It yields the protein CASTPPQQGPGSYEQYF.

The chain links TRBV7-9 to TRBJ2-7; TRBD2 matches at 8 bases. Germline CDR1 and CDR2: SEHNR and FQNEAQ (reference sequence). The V and J ends lost 1 base and 3 bases, in that order; junction bases with no gene match: 8. The CDR3 loop spans 16 amino acids. The CDR3 nucleotides read TGTGCCAGCAGCTTAGACTCCGGGACTAGTCGCTACGAGCAGTACTTC. This sequence encodes CASSLDSGTSRYEQYF.